These 20 T cell receptor beta chains were sequenced from one sample in a study of shared clonotypes between healthy human individuals. Method: immunoSEQ multiplex PCR; TCRdb's copy keeps in-frame clones and lacks some. The table has under 200,000 clones, 90% to 95% seen once. Sequencing was carried out using naive CD4+ T cells sorted from blood. Subset defined: CD45RA+ positively selected. These receptors were obtained from a woman aged 25-40 years in good health.

There are a few counts of this clone. V is TRBV28 and J is TRBJ1-2; the D gene is possibly TRBD1 (5 bases). The CDR3 runs 13 residues. In germline, CDR1 is MDHEN, CDR2 SYDVKM. V lost 3 bases, J lost 4 bases, and 9 bases lay in between. The CDR3 DNA reads as TGTGCCAGCAGTTTGTCGACAGTCTATGGCTACACCTTC. Its protein product is CASSLSTVYGYTF.

In the case of this clone: Germline is not matched at one junction end, which may reflect a read error. V gene TRBV28 combines with J gene TRBJ2-7, with 9 bases matching TRBD1. The CDR3 is 15 amino acids. CDR1 and CDR2 from the germline V gene are MDHEN and SYDVKM. CDR3: CASSTGQGPSSEQYF. CDR3 bases: TGTGCCAGCAGCACTGGACAGGGGCCTTCCTCCGAGCAGTACTTC.

The chain links TRBV11-3 to TRBJ2-7; D possibly uses TRBD1 or TRBD2 (5 bases each). The CDR3 sequence is 15 residues long. The V gene's germline CDR1 is SGHNT and CDR2 YENEEA. V lost 4 bases to trimming and J lost 0 bases, with 13 bases between them. This CDR3 is CASSSTGTVSYEQYF. The CDR3 nucleotides read TGTGCCAGCAGCTCCACCGGGACGGTCTCCTACGAGCAGTACTTC.

This chain joins TRBV11-1 and TRBJ2-7, with TRBD1 identical over 7 bases. This CDR3 is built from 15 residues. J gave up 2 bases and V 2 bases, and 6 bases lay outside the gene matches. Germline V gene sequence: CDR1 SGHAT, CDR2 FQDESV (reference sequence). The DNA of the CDR3 is TGTGCCAGCAGCTTACTAGGACAGGTTCCCTACGAGCAGTACTTC. Amino acids: CASSLLGQVPYEQYF. The whole variable domain, filled in from reference TRBV11-1 and TRBJ2-7, reads EAEVAQSPRYKITEKSQAVAFWCDPISGHATLYWYRQILGQGPELLVQFQDESVVDDSQLPKDRFSAERLKGVDSTLKIQPAELGDSAMYLCASSLLGQVPYEQYFGPGTRLTVT.

The chain is built from TRBV6-1 and TRBJ1-5; D is undetermined. From germline, CDR1 is MNHNS and CDR2 SASEGT. The CDR3 totals 15 residues. The V and J ends lost 4 bases and 5 bases respectively, with 15 bases between them. As DNA, the CDR3 is TGTGCCAGCAGTGGGAGCGGGCCGGGTTATCAGCCCCAGCATTTT. Translated, it gives CASSGSGPGYQPQHF.

In DNA, the CDR3 is TGTGCCAGCAGCGAAAACAGGGAGGGCACCGGGGAGCTGTTTTTT. It is translated as CASSENREGTGELFF. The chain carries TRBV2 and TRBJ2-2; D is perhaps TRBD2 (7 bases). The ends were cut back, 6 bases at V and 4 bases at J, with 15 bases in the middle. The CDR3 covers 15 residues. Germline V gene sequence: CDR1 SNHLY, CDR2 FYNNEI.

This clone was seen just once. The J gene is TRBJ2-5, the V gene TRBV6-7; the D is unclear. TRBV6-7 is designated an ORF whose function remains uncertain. This CDR3 is built from 9 residues. V lost 9 bases and J 5 bases, leaving 4 bases between the germline ends. CDR3 coding DNA: TGTGCCAGAAGGGAGACCCAGTACTTC. This translates into CARRETQYF.

The chain combines TRBV15 with TRBJ1-4; D remains unclear. The CDR3 extends over 13 amino acids. Between the trimmed V and J ends, which lost 3 bases and 7 bases, there was a span of 9 bases. CDR1 is LNHNV, CDR2 YYDKDF, per germline (reference sequence). The CDR3 is CATSRLLGEKLFF. CDR3 nucleotides: TGTGCCACCAGCAGGCTCCTAGGTGAAAAACTGTTTTTT.

This clone was seen once. This rearrangement joins TRBV5-6 to TRBJ1-1; D is uncertain. The CDR3 is made up of 12 amino acids. The V gene lost 4 bases and the J gene lost 3 bases, with 7 bases spanning the gap. In germline, CDR1 is SGHDT, CDR2 YYEEEE. In DNA form, the CDR3 reads TGTGCCAGCAGCCGAGACCACACTGAAGCTTTCTTT. Protein product: CASSRDHTEAFF.

The sample holds one count of this clone. The chain recombines TRBV25-1 with TRBJ1-3; 7 positions agree with TRBD1. The CDR3 runs to 16 residues. Losses at the gene ends were 0 bases for V and 4 bases for J; bases not matched to a gene: 6. Germline CDR1 is MGHDK and CDR2 is SYGVNS. The DNA of the CDR3 is TGTGCCAGCAGTGAATATAAGGGACAGAAAGGAAACACCATATATTTT. The encoded protein is CASSEYKGQKGNTIYF. The whole variable domain, remainder taken from reference TRBV25-1 and TRBJ1-3, is EADIYQTPRYLVIGTGKKITLECSQTMGHDKMYWYQQDPGMELHLIHYSYGVNSTEKGDLSSESTVSRIRTEHFPLTLESARPSHTSQYLCASSEYKGQKGNTIYFGEGSWLTVV.

This chain joins TRBV14 and TRBJ2-5; no firm D call. The CDR3 spans 14 residues. Germline CDR1 reads SGHDN; CDR2 reads FVKESK. Trimming cost V 1 base and J 5 bases, with 11 bases left between them. The CDR3 DNA follows: TGTGCCAGCAGCCAAGGGGCCACCTTGGAGACCCAGTACTTC. Encoded protein: CASSQGATLETQYF.

The chain links TRBV28 to TRBJ1-4; unclear D gene. CDR3 length: 14 amino acids. Trimming took off 5 bases at V and 0 bases at J, with 7 bases between the two ends. Germline assignment: CDR1 MDHEN and CDR2 SYDVKM. CDR3 sequence: CASSRRATNEKLFF. DNA of the CDR3: TGTGCCAGCAGTCGACGGGCAACTAATGAAAAACTGTTTTTT.

The chain employs TRBV5-6 and TRBJ2-7, with 11 bases matching TRBD2. The CDR3 runs 19 residues. Germline V gene data show CDR1 as SGHDT and CDR2 as YYEEEE. The V segment lost 3 bases and the J segment 7 bases; nucleotides outside the gene matches: 21. The CDR3 reads CASSSFIALAGGLAEEQYF. CDR3 in DNA: TGTGCCAGCAGCTCCTTCATCGCCCTAGCGGGAGGTCTTGCAGAAGAGCAGTACTTC. The variable domain in full, with the rest retrieved from reference TRBV5-6 and TRBJ2-7, is DAGVTQSPTHLIKTRGQQVTLRCSPKSGHDTVSWYQQALGQGPQFIFQYYEEEERQRGNFPDRFSGHQFPNYSSELNVNALLLGDSALYLCASSSFIALAGGLAEEQYFGPGTRLTVT.

V and J are TRBV16 and TRBJ2-5, with TRBD1 identical over 12 bases. J was trimmed by 11 bases and V by 1 base; bases with no gene match: 17. The germline V gene encodes CDR1 KGHSY and CDR2 FQNENV. This CDR3 contains 18 residues. CDR3 amino acids: CASSQFRDRGRRLWEQYF. CDR3 nucleotide sequence: TGTGCCAGCAGCCAATTCAGGGACAGGGGGCGAAGATTGTGGGAGCAGTACTTC.

This clone was detected only once. V and J are TRBV28 and TRBJ2-1; D possibly corresponds to TRBD2 (6 bases). CDR3 length: 15 amino acids. Trimming stripped 6 bases from V and 4 bases from J, with 16 bases between. Per the germline V gene, CDR1 is MDHEN and CDR2 is SYDVKM. CDR3 protein: CASSEAVAGYNEQFF. In nucleotides, the CDR3 is TGTGCCAGCAGCGAGGCCGTTGCGGGGTACAATGAGCAGTTCTTC.

Remarks on this clone: Its ends do not fully match the called genes, so a read error is possible. The CDR3 region is CASSPIKGPGAF. CDR3 sequence (DNA): TGTGCCAGTAGTCCGATAAAGGGGCCAGGAGCTTTT. The chain recombines TRBV19 with TRBJ1-5; D might be TRBD1 (5 bases). Germline V lookup: CDR1 LNHDA, CDR2 SQIVND (reference sequence). This CDR3 comprises 12 residues.

This clone came up once. V gene TRBV7-9 combines with J gene TRBJ1-1; tentatively, D is TRBD1 (5 bases). Trimming removed 4 bases from V and 1 base from J, with 7 bases in between. The CDR3 loop spans 13 amino acids. In germline, CDR1 is SEHNR, CDR2 FQNEAQ (reference sequence). This CDR3 reads CASSWDRNTEAFF. Written as DNA, the CDR3 is TGTGCCAGCAGCTGGGACCGGAACACTGAAGCTTTCTTT.

CDR3 residues: CASSLVGGESGTNEQYF. In nucleotides, the CDR3 is TGTGCCAGCAGCTTGGTAGGGGGGGAGAGCGGGACAAATGAGCAGTACTTC. This chain uses TRBV5-4 with TRBJ2-7; D is perhaps TRBD2 (7 bases). Germline V gene lookup returns CDR1 SGHNT and CDR2 YYREEE (reference sequence). V gave up 0 bases and J gave up 7 bases, with 23 bases separating them. CDR3 size: 17 residues.

This clone appeared a single time. The J gene is TRBJ2-7, the V gene TRBV7-9; TRBD1 might be the D (6 bases). V was cut by 3 bases and J by 2 bases, with 23 bases left in between. This CDR3 is built from 18 residues. Germline loops: CDR1 SEHNR, CDR2 FQNEAQ (reference sequence). CDR3 protein: CASSLARDTLTGPYEQYF. In DNA, the CDR3 is TGTGCCAGCAGCTTGGCCCGGGACACCCTAACGGGACCCTACGAGCAGTACTTC.

This sequence joins TRBV5-4 and TRBJ1-1, with a tentative D call TRBD1 (5 bases). Germline V CDR1 and CDR2: SGHNT, YYREEE (reference sequence). The germline V and J ends were trimmed by 4 bases and 5 bases, with 15 bases remaining between them. The length of the CDR3 is 14 residues. CDR3 loop: CASSPRDLRTEAFF. The CDR3 DNA is TGTGCCAGCAGCCCACGGGACCTTCGGACTGAAGCTTTCTTT.